This T cell receptor (beta chain) was sequenced during a study of graft-versus-host responses after intestinal transplantation. This clone was detected only once. What it binds is unknown. CDR1 SGHDN and CDR2 FVKESK come from the germline V gene. The V and J ends lost 0 bases and 0 bases respectively, with 9 bases between them. CDR3 length equals 16 residues. TCRdb's copy holds only in-frame clones and misses some; the assay was immunoSEQ multiplex PCR. The sample shows over 75,000 clones, roughly 92% of them seen only once. Sequencing was performed on unstimulated CD8+ T cells sorted from spleen or lymph node cells, taken before transplant. The V and J genes are TRBV14 and TRBJ2-1; D uncertain. This TCR derives from a human donor who was the organ donor for an intestinal transplant. In nucleotides, the CDR3 is TGTGCCAGCAGCCAAGATGCCTTCAGCTCCTACAATGAGCAGTTCTTC. Amino acids: CASSQDAFSSYNEQFF.